This T cell receptor (beta chain) was sequenced for a study of T-cell memory formation after mild COVID-19. General study points: The study found contracting CD4+ clones mainly in CM and EM and contracting CD8+ clones in EMRA. Still unconfirmed is whether the second-wave clones peaking on day 37 recognized SARS-CoV-2.

The germline V gene has CDR1 SGHTA and CDR2 FQGNSA. The CDR3 is 13 residues long. Trimming took off 4 bases at V and 1 base at J, with 4 bases between the two ends. To note about this clonotype: Its target is unknown.

TCRdb analysed the 5' RACE reads with MiXCR anew, one entry per CDR3 protein. Here the sample spans about 400,000 distinct CDR3 sequences, 23% being singletons. The sequence was collected from an adult woman who had mild COVID-19 (a few samples of this study predate the infection). Cell type and time point are not known. The V and J genes are TRBV7-2 and TRBJ2-2; D remains ambiguous. Sequenced: PBMCs or a T cell subset sorted from them (not recorded which). As DNA, the CDR3 is TGTGCCAGCAGCTCTCGGAACACCGGGGAGCTGTTTTTT. It encodes CASSSRNTGELFF.